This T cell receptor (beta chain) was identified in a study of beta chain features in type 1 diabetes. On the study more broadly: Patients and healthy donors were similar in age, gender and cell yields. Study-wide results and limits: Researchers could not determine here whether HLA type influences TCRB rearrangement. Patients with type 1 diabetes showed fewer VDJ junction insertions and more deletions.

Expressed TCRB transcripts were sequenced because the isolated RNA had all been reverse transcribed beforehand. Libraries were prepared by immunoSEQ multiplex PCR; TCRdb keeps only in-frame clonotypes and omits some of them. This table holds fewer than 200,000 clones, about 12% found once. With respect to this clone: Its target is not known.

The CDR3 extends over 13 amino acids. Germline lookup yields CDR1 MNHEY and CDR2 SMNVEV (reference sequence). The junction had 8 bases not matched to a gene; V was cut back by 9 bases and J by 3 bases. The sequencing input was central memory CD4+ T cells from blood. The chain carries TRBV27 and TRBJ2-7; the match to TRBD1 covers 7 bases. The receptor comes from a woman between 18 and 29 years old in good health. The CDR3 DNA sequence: TGTGCCAGTTTTCCGGGACAGCACTACGAGCAGTACTTC. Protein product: CASFPGQHYEQYF.